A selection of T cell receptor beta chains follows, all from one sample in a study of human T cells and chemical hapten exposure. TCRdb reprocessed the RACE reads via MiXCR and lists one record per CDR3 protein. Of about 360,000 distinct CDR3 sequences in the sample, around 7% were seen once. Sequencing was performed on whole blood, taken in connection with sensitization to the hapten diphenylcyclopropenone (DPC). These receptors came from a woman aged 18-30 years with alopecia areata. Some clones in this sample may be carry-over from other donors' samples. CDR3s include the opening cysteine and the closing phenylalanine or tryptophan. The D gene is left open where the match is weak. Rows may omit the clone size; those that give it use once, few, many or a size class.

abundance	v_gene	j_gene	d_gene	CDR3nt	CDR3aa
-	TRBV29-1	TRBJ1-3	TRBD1	TGCAGCATCCTACAAGGGGGCGCTGGAAACACCATATATTTT	CSILQGGAGNTIYF
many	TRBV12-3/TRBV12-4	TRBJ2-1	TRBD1	TGTGCCAGCAGTTTGGGACAGGGGGCAATCTTC	CASSLGQGAIF
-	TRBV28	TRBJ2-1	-	TGTGCCAGCAGTTCCTGGGACGGTCACAATGAGCAGTTCTTC	CASSSWDGHNEQFF
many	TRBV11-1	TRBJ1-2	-	TGTGCCAGCAGCCTTATAAACCATAACTATGGCTACACCTTC	CASSLINHNYGYTF
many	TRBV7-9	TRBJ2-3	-	TGTGCCAGCAGCTGGACCAGATCTAGCACAGATACGCAGTATTTT	CASSWTRSSTDTQYF
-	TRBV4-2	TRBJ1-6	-	TGTGCCAGCAGCCAAGATTGGGCAGGGCCTAAAACCCCCCTCCACTTT	CASSQDWAGPKTPLHF
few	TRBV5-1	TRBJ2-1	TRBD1	TGCGCCAGCAGCTTGCCCCGACAGGGGGCCTCCTACAATGAGCAGTTCTTC	CASSLPRQGASYNEQFF
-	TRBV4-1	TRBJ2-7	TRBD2	TGCGCCAGCAGCCAAGATCGAGTCGGGGGGGAGCAGTACTTC	CASSQDRVGGEQYF
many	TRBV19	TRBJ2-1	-	TGTGCCAGTAGTTCCTTGACCCCGAAGGCCTTCAATGAGCAGTTCTTC	CASSSLTPKAFNEQFF
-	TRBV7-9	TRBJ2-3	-	TGTGCCAGCAGCTTAGCCCTAAAGAGCTCAGATACGCAGTATTTT	CASSLALKSSDTQYF
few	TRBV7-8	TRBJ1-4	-	TGTGCCAGCAGCTTGAGGGCAGGGGAGGATGAAAAACTGTTTTTT	CASSLRAGEDEKLFF